One sample yielded the 19 T cell receptor beta chains listed below, sequenced in a study of blood T cell repertoires in COVID-19. The protocol was immunoSEQ multiplex PCR, while the TCRdb copy is restricted to in-frame clones and leaves out a portion. Of about 210,000 clones in the sample, 83% were seen once. The material sequenced was peripheral blood. These receptors originate from a woman aged 40 to 49 with active or convalescent COVID-19.

This clone has a single count. The same CDR3 arises from other DNA sequences in this sample as well. This chain uses TRBV5-1 with TRBJ1-1, with D tentatively TRBD1 (5 bases). The ends were cut back, 4 bases at V and 2 bases at J, with 12 bases in the middle. This CDR3 is built from 14 residues. The germline V gene has CDR1 SGHRS and CDR2 YFSETQ. The CDR3 coding sequence is TGCGCCAGCAGCACTGGACAACCCAACACTGAAGCTTTCTTT. Translation gives CASSTGQPNTEAFF.

The chain employs TRBV7-2 and TRBJ1-2, with D hard to call. Germline V lookup: CDR1 SGHTA, CDR2 FQGNSA. This CDR3 spans 13 amino acids. Trimming shortened V by 4 bases and J by 3 bases, and 9 bases separated the two germline ends. CDR3 nucleotides: TGTGCCAGCAGCTCTCTGGACTACTATGGCTACACCTTC. Its protein is CASSSLDYYGYTF.

V gene TRBV4-1 combines with J gene TRBJ1-2; 7 nucleotides align to TRBD1. CDR1 is MGHRA, CDR2 YSYEKL, per germline. The CDR3 has 15 residues. J gave up 5 bases and V 1 base, and 7 bases lay outside the gene matches. The chain's CDR3 is CASSQGGRGMYGYTF. For the CDR3, the DNA is TGCGCCAGCAGCCAAGGAGGCAGGGGGATGTATGGCTACACCTTC.

The gene calls are TRBV5-1 and TRBJ1-2, with 7 bases identical to TRBD1. This CDR3 contains 14 residues. Germline values: CDR1 SGHRS, CDR2 YFSETQ. The junction had 3 bases not matched to a gene; V was cut back by 0 bases and J by 4 bases. The CDR3 spells CASSLEQGTYGYTF. The CDR3 DNA is TGCGCCAGCAGCTTGGAACAGGGGACCTATGGCTACACCTTC.

The genes are TRBV6-5 and TRBJ2-2; tentatively, D is TRBD2 (5 bases). Deletions cut 4 bases from V and 8 bases from J, with 11 bases between. The CDR3 contains 13 residues. Germline V lookup: CDR1 MNHEY, CDR2 SVGAGI. CDR3 loop: CASSLRVGGELFF. The CDR3 DNA reads TGTGCCAGCAGTTTGCGGGTCGGGGGGGAGCTGTTTTTT.

This clone came up a few times. The V call is TRBV9, the J call TRBJ2-5, with D maybe TRBD1 (6 bases). CDR1 and CDR2 from the germline V gene are SGDLS and YYNGEE. The CDR3 contains 16 residues. V lost 0 bases and J lost 3, with 15 bases in between. The DNA of the CDR3 is TGTGCCAGCAGCGTAGAAGGGGCAGGGGCCAAAGAGACCCAGTACTTC. It is translated as CASSVEGAGAKETQYF. Full variable domain (missing parts from reference TRBV9 and TRBJ2-5): DSGVTQTPKHLITATGQRVTLRCSPRSGDLSVYWYQQSLDQGLQFLIQYYNGEERAKGNILERFSAQQFPDLHSELNLSSLELGDSALYFCASSVEGAGAKETQYFGPGTRLLVL.

The J gene is TRBJ2-7, the V gene TRBV5-5; 7 bases are shared with TRBD2. The CDR3 runs 15 residues. V dropped 2 bases and J dropped 2; count of bases not matched to a gene: 7. CDR1 and CDR2 from the germline V gene are SGHKS and YYEKEE (reference sequence). Written as DNA, the CDR3 is TGTGCCAGCAGCTTTGATCCGGGGGGTACCTACGAGCAGTACTTC. The encoded protein is CASSFDPGGTYEQYF.

This clone came up once. This sequence joins TRBV6-5 and TRBJ1-1, with 7 nucleotides matching TRBD1. Trimming at V came to 2 bases and at J to 4 bases, leaving 4 bases not matched to a gene. The CDR3 is 14 amino acids. Germline loops: CDR1 MNHEY, CDR2 SVGAGI. The CDR3 is CASSYTGDSTEAFF. CDR3 nucleotide sequence: TGTGCCAGCAGTTACACCGGGGACAGCACTGAAGCTTTCTTT.

CDR3 sequence reads: CASRGASNQPQHF. DNA of the CDR3: TGTGCCAGCAGGGGAGCTAGCAATCAGCCCCAGCATTTT. V and J are TRBV2 and TRBJ1-5; no firm D call. This CDR3 has 13 residues. Trimming stripped 6 bases from V and 0 bases from J, with 6 bases between. Germline V gives CDR1 SNHLY, CDR2 FYNNEI.

The chain couples TRBV2 to TRBJ1-2; 8 bases map to TRBD1. The CDR3 is 14 residues long. J was trimmed by 3 bases and V by 4 bases; bases with no gene match: 4. Germline loops: CDR1 SNHLY, CDR2 FYNNEI. The CDR3 DNA is TGTGCCAGCAGTGGTTCAGGGGGCGACTATGGCTACACCTTC. Its translation is CASSGSGGDYGYTF.

The rearrangement joins TRBV6-1 to TRBJ1-3, with D possibly matching TRBD1 (5 bases). Germline V gene lookup returns CDR1 MNHNS and CDR2 SASEGT. This CDR3 has 15 amino acids. The ends were cut back, 3 bases at V and 0 bases at J, with 9 bases in the middle. Here the CDR3 reads CASSEGDYSGNTIYF. The CDR3 DNA follows: TGTGCCAGCAGTGAGGGGGACTACTCTGGAAACACCATATATTTT.

V is TRBV15 and J is TRBJ1-1; D is ambiguous. The V gene lost 0 bases and the J gene lost 4 bases, with 9 bases spanning the gap. Germline values: CDR1 LNHNV, CDR2 YYDKDF (reference sequence). This CDR3 has 14 residues. CDR3 amino acids: CATSRDQEGTEAFF. As DNA, the CDR3 is TGTGCCACCAGCAGAGATCAAGAGGGCACTGAAGCTTTCTTT.

The rearrangement uses TRBV7-2 and TRBJ2-7, with TRBD2 matching 7 bases. The CDR3 is made up of 14 amino acids. Germline V lookup: CDR1 SGHTA, CDR2 FQGNSA. After removal of 7 bases from V and 3 bases from J, the junction contained 9 bases not matched to a gene. CDR3 amino acids: CASNVGGGVYEQYF. As DNA, the CDR3 is TGTGCCAGCAACGTTGGGGGGGGAGTCTACGAGCAGTACTTC.

V gene TRBV6-2 or TRBV6-3 combines with J gene TRBJ2-5; TRBD1 matches 7 bases. This CDR3 has 16 residues. The germline gives CDR1 MNHEY, CDR2 SVGEGT. J gave up 3 bases and V 0 bases, and 7 bases lay outside the gene matches. This CDR3 is CASSYSRQGVEETQYF. Here the CDR3 DNA reads TGTGCCAGCAGTTACTCGAGGCAGGGGGTGGAAGAGACCCAGTACTTC.

J is TRBJ2-2 and V is TRBV9; D is perhaps TRBD1 (5 bases). The CDR3 totals 17 residues. Deletions cut 0 bases from V and 1 base from J, with 13 bases between. The germline V gene has CDR1 SGDLS and CDR2 YYNGEE. The CDR3 sequence: CASSVEWGRVNTGELFF. Here the CDR3 DNA reads TGTGCCAGCAGCGTAGAGTGGGGCAGGGTGAACACCGGGGAGCTGTTTTTT.

This chain joins TRBV25-1 and TRBJ2-3, with TRBD2 matching over 8 bases. The junction had 2 bases not matched to a gene; V was cut back by 2 bases and J by 4 bases. The CDR3 sequence is 14 residues long. Germline loops: CDR1 MGHDK, CDR2 SYGVNS. CDR3 sequence (DNA): TGTGCCAGCAGTGAAAGCGGGAGTTCAGATACGCAGTATTTT. Protein sequence: CASSESGSSDTQYF.

The CDR3 DNA follows: TGTGCCAGCAGTTCGGGACTAGCGGGAGGAGCCGAGCAGTACTTC. Encoded protein: CASSSGLAGGAEQYF. The gene calls are TRBV6-5 and TRBJ2-7; the match to TRBD2 covers 15 bases. V lost 4 bases and J lost 6; bases outside the gene matches: 4. The germline CDR1 and CDR2 sequences are MNHEY and SVGAGI. The CDR3 runs to 15 residues.

CDR3 residues: CASSVRDKKGPSIQETQYF. The CDR3 DNA follows: TGTGCCAGCAGCGTACGGGACAAGAAGGGACCGTCGATACAAGAGACCCAGTACTTC. The genes are TRBV9 and TRBJ2-5, with a tentative D call TRBD1 (6 bases). The CDR3 extends over 19 amino acids. V was clipped by 1 base and J by 2 bases, with 24 bases between them. Germline values: CDR1 SGDLS, CDR2 YYNGEE. The full variable domain, rest sourced from reference TRBV9 and TRBJ2-5, is DSGVTQTPKHLITATGQRVTLRCSPRSGDLSVYWYQQSLDQGLQFLIQYYNGEERAKGNILERFSAQQFPDLHSELNLSSLELGDSALYFCASSVRDKKGPSIQETQYFGPGTRLLVL.

This chain uses TRBV9 with TRBJ2-3, with TRBD2 identical over 12 bases. CDR3 size: 18 residues. The V gene's germline CDR1 is SGDLS and CDR2 YYNGEE. The V segment lost 2 bases and the J segment 8 bases; nucleotides outside the gene matches: 15. CDR3 sequence: CASSVGSSGGARVGTQYF. The CDR3 DNA reads TGTGCCAGCAGCGTCGGGTCTAGCGGGGGGGCTAGGGTTGGTACGCAGTATTTT.